Described below is a single T cell receptor (beta chain) sequence and its context. The antigen is undetermined. Generated by immunoSEQ multiplex PCR, the TCRdb table keeps only in-frame clones and is missing some. This sample has about 350,000 clones, with 80% to 90% found just once. Germline V gene data show CDR1 as SGHTS and CDR2 as YDEGEE. Trimming left V 4 bases short and J 0 bases short, with 11 bases between. This CDR3 is 14 amino acids long. The data originate from a study of Ad26.COV2.S vaccination and SARS-CoV-2 variants. Study-level findings and limits: The placebo group had lower spike-specific TCR breadth than the vaccine recipients did.

Treatment: about 20 received Ad26.COV2.S at low or high dose, single or two shots; roughly five received placebo; per-sample allocation not given. All samples were drawn on day 63, counting from the first vaccine or placebo injection. The source material was peripheral blood, sampled in a trial of Ad26.COV2.S vaccine versus placebo. The sequence was collected from a person aged 18-60 years who received the Ad26.COV2.S COVID-19 vaccine or a placebo. The genes are TRBV5-8 and TRBJ2-7; D tentatively reads TRBD1 or TRBD2 (5 bases each). CDR3 in amino acids: CASSDRDGSYEQYF. The CDR3 DNA reads as TGTGCCAGCAGCGACCGGGACGGCTCCTACGAGCAGTACTTC.